This T cell receptor beta chain stems from a study of cytomegalovirus exposure and HLA in healthy donors. At the level of the study: From 170 million or so T cells, an earlier analysis saw 110 million or so unique TCR beta sequences.

The primer mix had 60 Vbeta and 13 Jbeta primers. Method: immunoSEQ multiplex PCR; TCRdb's copy keeps in-frame clones and lacks some. The data contain about 120,000 clones, about 83% of them seen just once; the ten biggest clones take up roughly 3%. Comments on this clone: Its antigen remains unidentified.

Study outcomes and limitations: Equally common other TCR beta chains were less clonally expanded than HLA-associated ones, a later analysis found. Common viral pathogens seemed, in a later analysis, to connect with several of the most significant clusters.

The material sequenced was PBMCs. The TCR was taken from a female donor in good health and CMV-seronegative.

CDR3 loop: CASSRDTGELFF. The CDR3 coding sequence is TGTGCCAGCAGTCGGGACACCGGGGAGCTGTTTTTT. The V call is TRBV5-4, the J call TRBJ2-2, with no clear D. CDR1 is SGHNT, CDR2 YYREEE, per germline (reference sequence). The CDR3 is 12 residues long. Trimming left V 5 bases short and J 3 bases short, with 5 bases between.